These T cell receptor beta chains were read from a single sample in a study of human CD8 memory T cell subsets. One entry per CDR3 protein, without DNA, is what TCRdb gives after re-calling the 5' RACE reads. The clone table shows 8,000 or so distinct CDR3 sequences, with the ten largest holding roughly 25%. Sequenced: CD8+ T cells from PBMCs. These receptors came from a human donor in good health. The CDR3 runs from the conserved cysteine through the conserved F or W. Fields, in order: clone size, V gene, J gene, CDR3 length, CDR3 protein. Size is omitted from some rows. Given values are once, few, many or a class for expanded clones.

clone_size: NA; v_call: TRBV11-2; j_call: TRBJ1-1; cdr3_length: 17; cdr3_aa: CASSFGYGRGLNTEAFF
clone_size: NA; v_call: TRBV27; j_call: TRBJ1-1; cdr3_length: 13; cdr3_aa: CASSFGVSTEAFF
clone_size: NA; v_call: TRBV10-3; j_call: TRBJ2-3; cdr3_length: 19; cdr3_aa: CAISESISTGTILTDTQYF
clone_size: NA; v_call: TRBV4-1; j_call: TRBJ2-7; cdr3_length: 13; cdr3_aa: CASSQVGDYEQYF
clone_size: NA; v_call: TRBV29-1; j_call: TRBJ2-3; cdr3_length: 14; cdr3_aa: CSVEVSPASRTQYF
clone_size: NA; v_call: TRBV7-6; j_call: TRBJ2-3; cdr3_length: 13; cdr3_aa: CASSLGKGDTQYF
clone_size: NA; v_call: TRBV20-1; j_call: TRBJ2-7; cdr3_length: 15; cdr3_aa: CSARDSSGVTYEQYF
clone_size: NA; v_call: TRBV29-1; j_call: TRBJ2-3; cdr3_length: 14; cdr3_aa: CSVDTGKGTDTQYF
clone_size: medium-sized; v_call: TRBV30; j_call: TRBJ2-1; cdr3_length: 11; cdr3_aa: CAWSVGNEQFF
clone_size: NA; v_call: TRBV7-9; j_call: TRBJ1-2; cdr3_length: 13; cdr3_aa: CASIAGGGQGYTF
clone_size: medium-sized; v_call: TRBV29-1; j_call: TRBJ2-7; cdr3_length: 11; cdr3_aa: CSAEGLSEQYF
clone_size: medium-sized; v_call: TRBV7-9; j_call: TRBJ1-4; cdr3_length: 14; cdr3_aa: CASSSTVTNEKLFF
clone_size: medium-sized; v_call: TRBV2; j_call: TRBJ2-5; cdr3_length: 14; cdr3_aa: CASSYQRGQETQYF
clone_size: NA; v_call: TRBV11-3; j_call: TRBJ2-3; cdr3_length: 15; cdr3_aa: CASSLRGQNTDTQYF
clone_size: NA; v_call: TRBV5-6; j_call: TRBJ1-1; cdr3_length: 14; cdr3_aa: CASSPGQGALKAFF
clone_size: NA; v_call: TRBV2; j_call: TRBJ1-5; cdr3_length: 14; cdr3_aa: CASSMGSGNQPQHF
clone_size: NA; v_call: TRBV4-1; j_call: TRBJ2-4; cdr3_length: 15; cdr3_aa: CASSPAERGENIQYF
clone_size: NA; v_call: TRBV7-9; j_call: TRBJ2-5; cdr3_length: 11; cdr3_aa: CASDFRETQYF
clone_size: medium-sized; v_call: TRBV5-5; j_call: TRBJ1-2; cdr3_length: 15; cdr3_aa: CASSLLPEVIYGYTF
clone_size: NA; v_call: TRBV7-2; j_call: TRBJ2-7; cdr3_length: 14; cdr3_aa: CASSLGVASYEQYF
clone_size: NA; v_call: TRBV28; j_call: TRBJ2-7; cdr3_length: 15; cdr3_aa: CASSPTSRGIHEQYF
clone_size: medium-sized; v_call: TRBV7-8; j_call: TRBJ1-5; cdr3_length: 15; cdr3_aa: CASSIGTNSNQPQHF
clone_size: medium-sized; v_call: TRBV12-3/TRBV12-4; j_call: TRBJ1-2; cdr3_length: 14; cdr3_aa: CASRQKTGRSGYTF
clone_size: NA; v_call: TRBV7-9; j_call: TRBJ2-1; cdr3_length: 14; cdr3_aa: CASSFGRALDEQFF
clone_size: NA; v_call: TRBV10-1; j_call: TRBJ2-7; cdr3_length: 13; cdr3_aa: CASSEGGRDEQYF
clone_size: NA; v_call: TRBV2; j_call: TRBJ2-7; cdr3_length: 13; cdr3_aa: CAPGGVALHEQYF
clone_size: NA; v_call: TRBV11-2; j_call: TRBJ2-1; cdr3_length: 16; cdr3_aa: CASSLKVGGPYNEQFF
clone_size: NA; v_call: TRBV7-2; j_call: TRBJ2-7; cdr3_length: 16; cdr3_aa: CASSLVYSGLDYEQYF
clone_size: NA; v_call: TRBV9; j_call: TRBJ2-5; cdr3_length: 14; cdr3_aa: CASSDRTGTETQYF
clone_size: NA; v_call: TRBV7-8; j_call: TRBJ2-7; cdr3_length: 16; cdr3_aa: CASTNFGGQNSYEQYF
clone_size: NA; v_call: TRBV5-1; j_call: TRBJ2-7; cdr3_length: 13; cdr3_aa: CASSFTGGHEQYF
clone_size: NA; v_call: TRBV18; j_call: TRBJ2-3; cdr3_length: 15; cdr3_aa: CASSPPTGGTDTQYF
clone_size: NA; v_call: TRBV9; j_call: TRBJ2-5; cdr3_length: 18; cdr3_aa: CASSVERVGADLKETQYF
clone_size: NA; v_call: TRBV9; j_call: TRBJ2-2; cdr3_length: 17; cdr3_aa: CASSHPQGQGNTGELFF
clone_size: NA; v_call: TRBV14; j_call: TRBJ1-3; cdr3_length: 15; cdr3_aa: CASSHGRSSGNTIYF
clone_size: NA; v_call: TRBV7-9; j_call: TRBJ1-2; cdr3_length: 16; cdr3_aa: CASSSPKTGGRYGYTF
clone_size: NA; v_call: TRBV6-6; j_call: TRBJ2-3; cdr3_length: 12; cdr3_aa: CASSYLQDTQYF